Described below is a single TCR beta chain sequence and its context. The antigen is undetermined. Generation of TCR beta cDNA was performed by 5'RACE template switching incorporating UMIs. No DNA is given; TCRdb re-called the 5' RACE reads and lists each CDR3 protein once. Here the sample table reports roughly 160,000 distinct CDR3 sequences. This sample was included in a study of T cells expressing NK-cell markers. Study as a whole: Sequencing of TCR beta repertoires drew on sorted CD3+CD56+NKG2C+, CD3+CD56+NKG2C- and CD3+CD56-NKG2C+ T cells. Most of the eight sequenced donors tested HCMV-seropositive; one tested seronegative. Study-wide results and limits: Dominant NKG2C+ clonotype frequencies of 1.0-7.0% of CD8+ T cells were measured in about 6 donors.

Germline V lookup: CDR1 SGHRS, CDR2 YFSETQ. This CDR3 spans 16 amino acids. The sample comprised blood T cells: a sorted CD56 or NKG2C T cell subset, CD4+ or CD8+ T cells, or bulk PBMC T cells (not recorded which). The chain has TRBV5-1 and TRBJ2-3; TCRdb names TRBD2, which stays unverified in the absence of DNA. The sequence was collected from a man between 18 and 69 years old in good health. CDR3 loop: CASSLGERGSTDTQYF.